This T cell receptor (beta chain) is from a study of chemoradiotherapy in HPV16-positive cancers. Turning to this clone: Its antigen is currently unknown.

Samples were taken several times over chemoradiotherapy. The protocol was immunoSEQ multiplex PCR, while the TCRdb copy is restricted to in-frame clones and leaves out a portion. The sample lists about 27,000 clones, about 94% seen once, with 18% in the top ten. Germline CDR1 SGDLS, CDR2 YYNGEE. V was clipped by 3 bases and J by 2 bases, with 16 bases between them. The CDR3 totals 16 residues. Study-wide points: Better recurrence-free survival went with HPV-responsive T-cell expansion in HPV16-positive patients. Non-HPV-specific T cells did not expand in tumors during treatment, whereas candidate HPV-specific clones and E7-related motifs did.

This sequence originates from a human donor with HPV-associated anogenital cancer. V gene TRBV9 combines with J gene TRBJ2-3; unclear D gene. Sample: blood, taken from a patient who underwent chemoradiotherapy. The CDR3 is CASSALSNRYTDTQYF. The CDR3 DNA sequence: TGTGCCAGCAGCGCCCTGTCGAACAGATACACAGATACGCAGTATTTT.